Listed below are T cell receptor beta chains from one sample, sequenced in a study of memory CD4+ T cells and cytomegalovirus serostatus. Sequencing used immunoSEQ multiplex PCR; TCRdb keeps in-frame clones, though not all of them. The data show 48,000 or so clones, roughly 78% seen once. Sequences were obtained from memory CD4+ T cells from blood. All receptors come from an adult in good health and CMV-seronegative. The CDR3 runs from the conserved cysteine through the conserved F or W. The order of the fields is V gene, CDR3 protein.

v_gene: TRBV30; CDR3aa: CARSSEALRGEQYF
v_gene: TRBV2; CDR3aa: CASSPGQVGVEKLFF
v_gene: TRBV6-5; CDR3aa: CASRRDGEAFF
v_gene: TRBV25-1; CDR3aa: CASSGSGTSGPRSGSQYF
v_gene: TRBV2; CDR3aa: CATRGLAGGGEQYF
v_gene: TRBV5-1; CDR3aa: CASSFGDFLNEQFF
v_gene: TRBV2; CDR3aa: CASSGDRGSQPQHF
v_gene: TRBV29-1; CDR3aa: CSALVNTEAFF
v_gene: TRBV30; CDR3aa: CAWSVQSPANYGYTF
v_gene: TRBV5-1; CDR3aa: CASSFQGDYEQYF
v_gene: TRBV25-1; CDR3aa: CASSGLSRGAGYTF
v_gene: TRBV7-8; CDR3aa: CASSFSPRGGQPQHF
v_gene: TRBV7-9; CDR3aa: CASSPSGSGTGELFF
v_gene: TRBV5-6; CDR3aa: CASSPQGPYEQYF
v_gene: TRBV25-1; CDR3aa: CATEGLAKETQYF
v_gene: TRBV27; CDR3aa: CASSLSPGANYGYTF
v_gene: TRBV4-1; CDR3aa: CASSRLGSGYTEAFF
v_gene: TRBV7-6; CDR3aa: CASRQGLADPYNEQFF
v_gene: TRBV2; CDR3aa: CASRTGTGGNQPQHF
v_gene: TRBV7-9; CDR3aa: CASTAGTDTQYF
v_gene: TRBV30; CDR3aa: CAWSVRAGVGQFF
v_gene: TRBV14; CDR3aa: CASSPGRFSGNTIYF
v_gene: TRBV6-5; CDR3aa: CASSSTGGTEAFF
v_gene: TRBV6-1; CDR3aa: CASRHEEITGELFF
v_gene: TRBV6-6; CDR3aa: CASKVHRGGSIYF
v_gene: TRBV7-6; CDR3aa: CASSPTGAQRETQYF
v_gene: TRBV7-8; CDR3aa: CASSGGQYSNQPQHF
v_gene: TRBV5-4; CDR3aa: CASSVGTSGGAGEQFF
v_gene: TRBV7-6; CDR3aa: CASSGPSGGSNTGELFF
v_gene: TRBV7-2; CDR3aa: CASSLQRQNYEQYF
v_gene: TRBV9; CDR3aa: CASSPQQRGASYGYTF
v_gene: TRBV6-6; CDR3aa: CASSYSPSGSQETQYF
v_gene: TRBV7-6; CDR3aa: CASSRFGTPQAGYTF
v_gene: TRBV28; CDR3aa: CASSLTDNYSNQPQHF
v_gene: TRBV2; CDR3aa: CASAQGGSGANVLTF
v_gene: TRBV28; CDR3aa: CASTSGTGGGRYEQYF
v_gene: TRBV30; CDR3aa: CAWMAIATPIERAKNIQYF